This T cell receptor (beta chain) was profiled in a study of radiotherapy plus CTLA-4 blockade in lung cancer. With regard to this clone: As yet, its antigen is unknown.

Generated by immunoSEQ multiplex PCR, the TCRdb table keeps only in-frame clones and is missing some. The sample holds around 72,000 clones, more than 75% seen once. The CDR3 consists of 15 residues. With 7 bases removed from V and 5 bases from J, the gap between germline ends came to 19 bases. Looked up from germline, CDR1 is SGHDT and CDR2 is YYEEEE. Findings and limits, study-wide: Following radiotherapy plus ipilimumab, tumor-derived TCR clones expanded in the blood.

The chain has TRBV5-6 and TRBJ2-1; tentatively, D is TRBD1 or TRBD2 (5 bases each). This TCR was recovered from a human donor with non-small cell lung cancer who had a complete response to radiotherapy plus ipilimumab. The sequences come from peripheral blood, collected from a patient treated with radiotherapy plus ipilimumab. As DNA, the CDR3 is TGTGCCAGCCAGCCCTTGGGGGAGCACGACAATGAGCAGTTCTTC. Translation: CASQPLGEHDNEQFF.